The 20 T cell receptor beta chains in this list originate from one sample, sequenced in a study of Ad26.COV2.S vaccination and SARS-CoV-2 variants. This table comes from immunoSEQ multiplex PCR, and its TCRdb copy is limited to in-frame clones, with some not included. The data hold 510,000 or so clones, with roughly 87% observed a single time. This sample's treatment: roughly 18 received Ad26.COV2.S at low or high dose, single or two shots; about 5 received placebo; per-sample allocation not given. Day 63 after the first vaccine or placebo injection was the time point for sampling. The specimen comprised peripheral blood, sampled in a trial of Ad26.COV2.S vaccine versus placebo. The source of these receptors is a person between 18 and 59 years old who received the Ad26.COV2.S COVID-19 vaccine or a placebo.

The chain carries TRBV6-4 and TRBJ1-1; no clear D. This CDR3 spans 11 amino acids. The V gene's germline CDR1 is MRHNA and CDR2 SNTAGT. Deletions cut 7 bases from V and 6 bases from J, with 9 bases between. CDR3 coding DNA: TGTGCCAGCACCCTCAGCTCTGAAGCTTTCTTT. Translated, it gives CASTLSSEAFF.

This clone was counted a single time. The chain is built from TRBV6-6 and TRBJ1-1; D is undetermined. Deletions cut 2 bases from V and 4 bases from J, with 8 bases between. Germline values: CDR1 MNHNY, CDR2 SVGAGI (reference sequence). The CDR3 length is 13 residues. The CDR3 bases are TGTGCCAGCAGTTACGGTTGGGGCACTGAAGCTTTCTTT. This encodes CASSYGWGTEAFF.

The chain couples TRBV28 to TRBJ2-1, with no clear D. The V gene's germline CDR1 is MDHEN and CDR2 SYDVKM. V was trimmed by 6 bases and J by 0 bases, leaving 9 bases between them. This CDR3 region has 14 residues. As DNA, the CDR3 is TGTGCCAGCAGCCATAGAGACTCCTACAATGAGCAGTTCTTC. Translated, it gives CASSHRDSYNEQFF.

This rearrangement joins TRBV6-5 to TRBJ2-7, with D unclear. This CDR3 has 14 amino acids. Germline assignment: CDR1 MNHEY and CDR2 SVGAGI. Trimming stripped 7 bases from V and 0 bases from J, with 13 bases between. The CDR3 bases are TGTGCCAGCAAGAAGACGGCATACTCCTACGAGCAGTACTTC. It specifies CASKKTAYSYEQYF.

The chain carries TRBV27 and TRBJ2-1; 8 bases match TRBD1. J gave up 2 bases and V 2 bases, and 5 bases lay outside the gene matches. Germline V gene sequence: CDR1 MNHEY, CDR2 SMNVEV (reference sequence). The CDR3 is 16 residues long. For the CDR3, the DNA is TGTGCCAGCAGTTTACGGTCAGGGGGCGCCTACAATGAGCAGTTCTTC. Translation gives CASSLRSGGAYNEQFF.

The CDR3 here is CAWTRTGGRNIQYF. CDR3 sequence (DNA): TGTGCCTGGACACGGACAGGGGGGAGGAACATTCAGTACTTC. This sequence joins TRBV30 and TRBJ2-4; TRBD1 matches 10 bases. With V trimmed by 4 bases and J by 7 bases, 7 bases remained unmatched. Per the germline V gene, CDR1 is GTSNPN and CDR2 is SVGIG (reference sequence). This CDR3 is built from 14 residues.

CDR3 sequence: CASSPGQGLEGYTF. As DNA, the CDR3 is TGTGCCAGCAGCCCCGGCCAGGGTTTGGAAGGCTACACCTTC. The chain combines TRBV7-2 with TRBJ1-2; the D gene is possibly TRBD1 (5 bases). Germline CDR1 is SGHTA and CDR2 is FQGNSA. Trimming removed 5 bases at V and 8 bases at J, with 18 bases between. The CDR3 loop spans 14 amino acids.

The rearrangement uses TRBV6-4 and TRBJ2-2; 10 bases align to TRBD2. The V gene end was trimmed by 7 bases and the J gene end by 5 bases; junction bases not matched to a gene: 7. The CDR3 consists of 15 residues. In germline, CDR1 is MRHNA, CDR2 SNTAGT. This chain's CDR3 is CASKFSSGSTGELFF. CDR3 DNA sequence: TGTGCCAGCAAGTTTTCTAGCGGGAGTACCGGGGAGCTGTTTTTT.

This chain links TRBV6-6 with TRBJ2-5, with 14 bases aligning to TRBD2. The CDR3 is made up of 15 amino acids. The germline gives CDR1 MNHNY, CDR2 SVGAGI (reference sequence). V shed 6 bases, J shed 6 bases, and the junction held 6 bases outside the gene matches. Here the CDR3 reads CASSTGTSGSQTQYF. The CDR3 DNA is TGTGCCAGCAGCACCGGGACTAGCGGGAGCCAGACCCAGTACTTC.

As DNA, the CDR3 is TGTGCCACCACTTGGACAGGGGGCTTCAATGAGCAGTTCTTC. Its translation is CATTWTGGFNEQFF. This chain connects TRBV10-3 to TRBJ2-1; 11 bases are shared with TRBD1. The length of the CDR3 is 14 residues. Trimming removed 10 bases from V and 6 bases from J; junction bases left unmatched: 8. Looked up from germline, CDR1 is ENHRY and CDR2 is SYGVKD.

In DNA, the CDR3 is TGTGCCAGCAGCGTAGACCAAAGCTCCTACAATGAGCAGTTCTTC. Amino acids: CASSVDQSSYNEQFF. The rearrangement joins TRBV9 to TRBJ2-1; D is unresolved. This CDR3 region has 15 residues. The germline V gene has CDR1 SGDLS and CDR2 YYNGEE. Between the trimmed V and J ends, which lost 0 bases and 0 bases, there was a span of 7 bases.

The rearrangement links TRBV20-1 to TRBJ1-2; D is ambiguous. The V gene lost 7 bases and the J gene lost 12 bases, with 9 bases spanning the gap. The CDR3 is made up of 8 amino acids. The germline V gene has CDR1 DFQATT and CDR2 SNEGSKA (reference sequence). The CDR3 sequence: CSVGRDTF. CDR3 coding DNA: TGCAGTGTGGGGAGGGACACCTTC.

This sequence joins TRBV27 and TRBJ2-5; tentatively, D is TRBD1 or TRBD2 (5 bases each). The length of the CDR3 is 15 residues. Germline V CDR1 and CDR2: MNHEY, SMNVEV (reference sequence). With 3 bases removed from V and 1 base from J, the gap between germline ends came to 12 bases. CDR3 bases: TGTGCCAGCAGTTTGGAGTGGGGGAGCCAAGAGACCCAGTACTTC. As protein: CASSLEWGSQETQYF.

V gene TRBV18 combines with J gene TRBJ1-2; weak D call: TRBD1 (5 bases). This CDR3 region has 14 residues. Germline V gene sequence: CDR1 KGHSH, CDR2 LQKENI. V lost 3 bases and J 6 bases, leaving 14 bases between the germline ends. CDR3: CASSPAPGLDGYTF. In DNA, the CDR3 is TGTGCCAGCTCACCGGCACCAGGGCTGGATGGCTACACCTTC.

This rearrangement joins TRBV7-2 to TRBJ2-3; 8 bases are a match to TRBD2. Germline V gene sequence: CDR1 SGHTA, CDR2 FQGNSA. CDR3 size: 15 residues. The V segment lost 5 bases and the J segment 3 bases; nucleotides outside the gene matches: 7. This CDR3 is CASSPAGVGTDTQYF. The DNA of the CDR3 is TGTGCCAGCAGCCCAGCGGGAGTCGGGACAGATACGCAGTATTTT. The full variable domain, in which reference TRBV7-2 and TRBJ2-3 provide the parts outside the CDR3, is GAGVSQSPSNKVTEKGKDVELRCDPISGHTALYWYRQSLGQGLEFLIYFQGNSAPDKSGLPSDRFSAERTGGSVSTLTIQRTQQEDSAVYLCASSPAGVGTDTQYFGPGTRLTVL.

The chain has TRBV7-9 and TRBJ2-2, with TRBD1 as a possible D gene (5 bases). This CDR3 region has 15 residues. Per germline, CDR1 SEHNR and CDR2 FQNEAQ (reference sequence). The V end lost 3 bases, the J end lost 6 bases, and 14 bases lay between the germline ends. The CDR3 region has the DNA TGTGCCAGCAGCTTTTCAGGGATGCAATCCGGGGAGCTGTTTTTT. This sequence encodes CASSFSGMQSGELFF.

This clone showed up just a few times. The V call is TRBV3-1 (or the pseudogene TRBV3-2), the J call TRBJ2-1; 10 bases match TRBD1. The CDR3 has 16 residues. Germline-derived CDR1 and CDR2 are LGHDT and YNNKEL (reference sequence). V dropped 4 bases and J dropped 4; count of bases not matched to a gene: 7. The CDR3 spells CASSLPGQGPYNEQFF. The CDR3 DNA is TGTGCCAGCAGCCTTCCGGGACAGGGGCCTTACAATGAGCAGTTCTTC.

The rearrangement joins TRBV7-8 to TRBJ2-2; 10 bases fit TRBD2. The CDR3 consists of 18 residues. V was pared by 5 bases and J by 0 bases, with 9 bases of the junction left unmatched. CDR1 is SGHVS and CDR2 is FQNEAQ in the germline V gene. The CDR3 sequence is CASSAGRTSGTNTGELFF. The CDR3 region has the DNA TGTGCCAGCAGCGCCGGGCGTACTAGCGGGACGAACACCGGGGAGCTGTTTTTT.

The rearrangement joins TRBV7-8 to TRBJ1-1, with no clear D. CDR3 length: 13 amino acids. Germline loops: CDR1 SGHVS, CDR2 FQNEAQ. Trimming took off 1 base at V and 5 bases at J, with 8 bases between the two ends. Written as DNA, the CDR3 is TGTGCCAGCAGCTTAGAGGGAGTAACTGAAGCTTTCTTT. As protein: CASSLEGVTEAFF.

The chain combines TRBV11-2 with TRBJ2-5; D ambiguous. The CDR3 has 13 residues. V gave up 1 base and J gave up 1 base, with 4 bases separating them. Germline V gives CDR1 SGHAT, CDR2 FQNNGV. The CDR3 sequence: CASSLGTQETQYF. As DNA, the CDR3 is TGTGCCAGCAGCTTAGGGACCCAAGAGACCCAGTACTTC.